A selection of T cell receptor beta chains follows, all from one sample in a study of blood T cell repertoires in COVID-19. Libraries were prepared by immunoSEQ multiplex PCR; TCRdb keeps only in-frame clonotypes and omits some of them. The table has 190,000 or so clones, roughly 85% seen once. The sample was PBMCs or T cells enriched from blood (not recorded which). The source of these receptors is a man aged 35 to 55 who had recovered from COVID-19. Both conserved end residues are part of each CDR3. Each record gives: V gene, D gene, clone size, CDR3 protein. A D gene is named only where the DNA matches it firmly. Clone size is shown for a subset of rows, as once, few, many or a class of expanded clone.

V gene: TRBV27; D gene: NA; clone size: NA; CDR3 protein: CASSLISPSGLINTIYF
V gene: TRBV5-1; D gene: NA; clone size: NA; CDR3 protein: CASSLGGQIRNGYEQYF
V gene: TRBV5-4; D gene: TRBD2; clone size: NA; CDR3 protein: CASSFFAGLAGVSEQYF
V gene: TRBV24-1; D gene: NA; clone size: NA; CDR3 protein: CATSDFATGEGYTF
V gene: TRBV28; D gene: NA; clone size: NA; CDR3 protein: CASLQINQPQHF
V gene: TRBV18; D gene: TRBD2; clone size: NA; CDR3 protein: CASSRGSGSSYNEQFF
V gene: TRBV5-4; D gene: NA; clone size: NA; CDR3 protein: CASSLRTEETQYF
V gene: TRBV5-5; D gene: NA; clone size: NA; CDR3 protein: CASSLESGWGTDTQYF
V gene: TRBV5-5; D gene: NA; clone size: NA; CDR3 protein: CASSWSHGTYAAEQYF
V gene: TRBV28; D gene: NA; clone size: NA; CDR3 protein: CASSEHGWQGSF
V gene: TRBV7-2; D gene: NA; clone size: NA; CDR3 protein: CASSLTDMNTEAFF
V gene: TRBV27; D gene: TRBD1; clone size: few; CDR3 protein: CASSSPTGGGETQYF
V gene: TRBV10-2; D gene: NA; clone size: NA; CDR3 protein: CASSDTSDYEQYF
V gene: TRBV30; D gene: TRBD1; clone size: NA; CDR3 protein: CAWDSPGTAMNTEAFF
V gene: TRBV3-1/TRBV3-2; D gene: TRBD1; clone size: NA; CDR3 protein: CASSQEDRAAGYTF
V gene: TRBV9; D gene: TRBD2; clone size: NA; CDR3 protein: CASSVVLAGPDTQYF
V gene: TRBV3-1/TRBV3-2; D gene: NA; clone size: once; CDR3 protein: CASSQGRGSPLHF
V gene: TRBV29-1; D gene: TRBD1; clone size: once; CDR3 protein: CSVVTGRETQYF
V gene: TRBV28; D gene: TRBD1; clone size: once; CDR3 protein: CASSRQGSSNQPQHF
V gene: TRBV30; D gene: TRBD1; clone size: NA; CDR3 protein: CAWSRTGENQPQHF
V gene: TRBV13; D gene: NA; clone size: NA; CDR3 protein: CASSLANYEQYF
V gene: TRBV7-2; D gene: NA; clone size: once; CDR3 protein: CASSLIGGGNTEAFF
V gene: TRBV10-3; D gene: NA; clone size: once; CDR3 protein: CATNHEGVYGYTF
V gene: TRBV5-1; D gene: TRBD1; clone size: NA; CDR3 protein: CASSPGQANQPQHF